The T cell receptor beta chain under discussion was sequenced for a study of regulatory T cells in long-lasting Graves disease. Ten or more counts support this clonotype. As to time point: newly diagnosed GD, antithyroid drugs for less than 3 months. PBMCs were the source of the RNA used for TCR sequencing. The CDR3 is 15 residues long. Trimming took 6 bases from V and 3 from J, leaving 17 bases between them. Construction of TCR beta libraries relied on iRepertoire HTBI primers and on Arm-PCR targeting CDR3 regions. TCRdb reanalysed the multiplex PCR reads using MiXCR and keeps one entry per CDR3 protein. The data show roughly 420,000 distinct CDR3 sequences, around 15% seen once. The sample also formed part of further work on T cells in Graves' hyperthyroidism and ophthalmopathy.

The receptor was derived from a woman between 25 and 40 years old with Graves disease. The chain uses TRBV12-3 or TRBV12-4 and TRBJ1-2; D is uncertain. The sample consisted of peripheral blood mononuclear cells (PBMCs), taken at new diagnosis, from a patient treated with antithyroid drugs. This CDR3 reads CASSHPPLTDYGYTF. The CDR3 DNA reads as TGTGCCAGCAGCCATCCCCCCCTGACGGACTATGGCTACACCTTC.